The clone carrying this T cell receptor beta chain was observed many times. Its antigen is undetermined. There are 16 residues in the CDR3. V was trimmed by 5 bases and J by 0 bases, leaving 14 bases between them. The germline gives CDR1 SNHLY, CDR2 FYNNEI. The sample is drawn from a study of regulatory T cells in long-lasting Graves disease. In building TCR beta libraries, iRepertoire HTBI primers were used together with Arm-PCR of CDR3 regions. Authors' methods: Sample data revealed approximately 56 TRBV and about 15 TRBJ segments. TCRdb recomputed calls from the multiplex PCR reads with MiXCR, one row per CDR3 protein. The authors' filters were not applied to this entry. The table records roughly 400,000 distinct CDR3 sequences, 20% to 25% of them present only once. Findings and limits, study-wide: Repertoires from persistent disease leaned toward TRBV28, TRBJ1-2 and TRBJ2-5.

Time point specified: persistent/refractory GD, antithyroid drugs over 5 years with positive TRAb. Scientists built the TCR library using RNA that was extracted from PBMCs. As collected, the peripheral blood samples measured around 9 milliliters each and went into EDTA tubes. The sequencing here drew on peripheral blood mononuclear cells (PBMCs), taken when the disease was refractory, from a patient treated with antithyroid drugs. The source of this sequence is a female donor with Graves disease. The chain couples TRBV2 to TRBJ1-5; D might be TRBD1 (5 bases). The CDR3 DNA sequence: TGTGCCAGCAGTCAGGCGGGAGGGGTTAGCAATCAGCCCCAGCATTTT. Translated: CASSQAGGVSNQPQHF. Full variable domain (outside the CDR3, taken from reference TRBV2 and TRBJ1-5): EPEVTQTPSHQVTQMGQEVILRCVPISNHLYFYWYRQILGQKVEFLVSFYNNEISEKSEIFDDQFSVERPDGSNFTLKIRSTKLEDSAMYFCASSQAGGVSNQPQHFGDGTRLSIL.